The 15 T cell receptor beta chains listed next were all sequenced from one sample in a study of regulatory T cells in long-lasting Graves disease. Described time point: newly diagnosed GD, antithyroid drugs for less than 3 months. Researchers made the TCR library from RNA that was extracted from PBMCs. iRepertoire HTBI primers and Arm-PCR of CDR3 regions built TCR beta libraries. In TCRdb, the multiplex PCR reads were re-called with MiXCR into one record per CDR3 protein. This repertoire shows some 450,000 distinct CDR3 sequences, around 17% found once; its top ten account for roughly a tenth. The sample also formed part of further work on T cells in Graves' hyperthyroidism and ophthalmopathy.

This specimen was peripheral blood mononuclear cells (PBMCs), taken at new diagnosis, from a patient treated with antithyroid drugs. These receptors were collected from a young woman with Graves disease.

This clonotype came up once. A much larger clone differs by one base, so this may be a read error. The gene calls are TRBV20-1 and TRBJ2-7, with D possibly TRBD1 on 5 matching bases. This CDR3 has 16 amino acids. Trimming left V 6 bases short and J 7 bases short, with 28 bases between. The germline gives CDR1 DFQATT, CDR2 SNEGSKA (reference sequence). DNA of the CDR3: TGCAGTGCGCCCCTTCCGCAGGGTGGCTCCTACAATGAGCAGTACTTC. Translation: CSAPLPQGGSYNEQYF.

In its sample, this clonotype was seen many times. The junction differs from germline at one of its ends, possibly a read error. The chain has TRBV20-1 and TRBJ2-7; the match to TRBD2 covers 7 bases. The CDR3 runs 14 residues. CDR1 is DFQATT and CDR2 is SNEGSKA in the germline V gene (reference sequence). For the CDR3, the DNA is TGCAGTGCTAGGGGGCGGGAGTCATCCTCCGAGCAGTACTTC. It specifies CSARGRESSSEQYF.

This clonotype was seen at least ten times. The chain employs TRBV18 and TRBJ1-1; TRBD1 matches 10 bases. CDR3 length: 15 residues. Germline V gene sequence: CDR1 KGHSH, CDR2 LQKENI. V lost 3 bases and J lost 6; bases outside the gene matches: 7. This CDR3 reads CASSPLWTGGPEAFF. The CDR3 DNA is TGTGCCAGCTCACCTTTATGGACAGGGGGGCCTGAAGCTTTCTTT.

The genes are TRBV6-2 or TRBV6-3 and TRBJ2-2; no reliable D call. Trimming took off 0 bases at V and 7 bases at J, with 9 bases between the two ends. Germline CDR1 and CDR2: MNHEY and SVGEGT. The CDR3 sequence is 14 residues long. The CDR3 region has the DNA TGTGCCAGCAGTTACTCAGTCCTAATCGGGGAGCTGTTTTTT. Translating gives CASSYSVLIGELFF.

The chain couples TRBV12-3 or TRBV12-4 to TRBJ2-3; the match to TRBD1 covers 11 bases. With the DNA end fitting TRBJ2-5 better, the J assignment may be wrong. This CDR3 spans 16 amino acids. The CDR3 loop reads CASSRDRGEDRETQYF. CDR3 DNA: TGTGCCAGCAGCCGGGACAGGGGGGAGGATCGAGAGACCCAGTACTTC.

The V call is TRBV7-6, the J call TRBJ2-5; D not certain. V was shortened by 4 bases and J by 3 bases, with 9 bases between the two germline ends. This CDR3 contains 13 residues. Germline assignment: CDR1 SGHVS and CDR2 FNYEAQ. Here the CDR3 DNA reads TGTGCCAGCAGCTGGTATTTAGAAGAGACCCAGTACTTC. Protein product: CASSWYLEETQYF.

This clonotype was recorded at least ten times. The CDR3 DNA is TGTGCCAGCAGCCTTTCCCGGGCGGGAGGGTACAATGAGCAGTTCTTC. Its protein product is CASSLSRAGGYNEQFF. This chain links TRBV11-3 with TRBJ2-1; TRBD2 aligns across 9 bases. Germline loops: CDR1 SGHNT, CDR2 YENEEA. The V and J ends lost 5 bases and 4 bases, in that order; junction bases with no gene match: 9. The CDR3 is 16 amino acids.

The table lists this clonotype with many counts. The genes are TRBV6-2 or TRBV6-3 and TRBJ2-3; 8 bases fit TRBD1. V dropped 5 bases and J dropped 0; count of bases not matched to a gene: 10. The CDR3 sequence is 17 residues long. Per germline, CDR1 MNHEY and CDR2 SVGEGT. CDR3 DNA sequence: TGTGCCAGCAGTCCTAAGACAGGGGACCATAGCACAGATACGCAGTATTTT. Its translation: CASSPKTGDHSTDTQYF.

V is TRBV7-9 and J is TRBJ2-2; TRBD2 aligns across 10 bases. This CDR3 spans 16 amino acids. After removal of 3 bases from V and 4 bases from J, the junction contained 5 bases not matched to a gene. CDR1 and CDR2 (germline): SEHNR, FQNEAQ (reference sequence). CDR3 sequence (DNA): TGTGCCAGCAGCTTCCGGACTAGCGGACGCACCGGGGAGCTGTTTTTT. Its protein is CASSFRTSGRTGELFF.

In this sample, this clonotype turned up many times. The genes are TRBV15 and TRBJ2-7; 7 positions agree with TRBD2. The V segment lost 3 bases and the J segment 3 bases; nucleotides outside the gene matches: 11. The CDR3 length is 16 residues. The germline V gene has CDR1 LNHNV and CDR2 YYDKDF (reference sequence). The CDR3: CATSSNKQGGVYEQYF. The CDR3 DNA reads TGTGCCACCAGCAGCAACAAGCAGGGAGGGGTCTACGAGCAGTACTTC.

This clonotype has only a few counts. Without the conserved terminal phenylalanine or tryptophan, this CDR3 likely stems from a read error. The chain combines TRBV7-2 with TRBJ2-7; 10 bases fit TRBD2. Germline V gene lookup returns CDR1 SGHTA and CDR2 FQGNSA. Trimming took 5 bases from V and 4 from J; bases not matched to a gene: 11. The CDR3 sequence is 16 residues long. The CDR3 DNA sequence: TGTGCCAGCAGCCTCCTCCTAGCGGGAGAAAAGTACGAGCAGTACCTC. It translates to CASSLLLAGEKYEQYL.

The chain uses TRBV5-1 and TRBJ1-5, with TRBD1 matching over 9 bases. CDR1 is SGHRS, CDR2 YFSETQ, per germline. Unmatched junction bases numbered 12, after V lost 2 bases and J lost 3 bases. CDR3 length equals 18 residues. CDR3: CASSLNPLGQGLNQPQHF. CDR3 in DNA: TGCGCCAGCAGCTTAAACCCCCTCGGACAGGGGCTCAATCAGCCCCAGCATTTT.

Here the CDR3 DNA reads TGTGCCAGCAGAGGACCAGGGGGCTCCTATAATTCACCCCTCCACTTT. This encodes CASRGPGGSYNSPLHF. The chain employs TRBV12-3 or TRBV12-4 and TRBJ1-6; 7 bases fit TRBD1. The CDR3 length is 16 residues. Trimming cost V 6 bases and J 0 bases; bases outside gene matches: 5.

The rearrangement joins TRBV27 to TRBJ1-5; no clear D gene. The CDR3 length is 13 residues. V was shortened by 6 bases and J by 8 bases, with 14 bases between the two germline ends. CDR1 and CDR2 (germline): MNHEY, SMNVEV (reference sequence). CDR3 in DNA: TGTGCCAGCAGACCTCAGCCAACGGAGCCCCAGCATTTT. Translation: CASRPQPTEPQHF.

On this clonotype itself: At one end the junction does not follow the germline gene, possibly because of a read error. The V and J genes are TRBV18 and TRBJ1-2; D perhaps matches TRBD1 (5 bases). The CDR3 extends over 16 amino acids. Germline-derived CDR1 and CDR2 are KGHSH and LQKENI. The CDR3 spells CASSPFARQHSEGYSF. The CDR3 DNA reads TGTGCCAGCTCCCCGTTCGCTCGACAGCACTCGGAAGGCTACAGCTTC.